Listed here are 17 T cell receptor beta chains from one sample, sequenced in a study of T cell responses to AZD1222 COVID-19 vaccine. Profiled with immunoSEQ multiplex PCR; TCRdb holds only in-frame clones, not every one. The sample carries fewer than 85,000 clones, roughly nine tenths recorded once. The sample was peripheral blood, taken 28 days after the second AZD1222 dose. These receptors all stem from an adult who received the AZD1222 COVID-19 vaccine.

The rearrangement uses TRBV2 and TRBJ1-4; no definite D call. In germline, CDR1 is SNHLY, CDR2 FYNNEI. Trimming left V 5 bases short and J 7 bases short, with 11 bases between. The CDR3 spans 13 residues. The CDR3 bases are TGTGCCAGCAGTCCGCTAAGAGGTGAAAAACTGTTTTTT. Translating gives CASSPLRGEKLFF. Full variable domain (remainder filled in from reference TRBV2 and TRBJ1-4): EPEVTQTPSHQVTQMGQEVILRCVPISNHLYFYWYRQILGQKVEFLVSFYNNEISEKSEIFDDQFSVERPDGSNFTLKIRSTKLEDSAMYFCASSPLRGEKLFFGSGTQLSVL.

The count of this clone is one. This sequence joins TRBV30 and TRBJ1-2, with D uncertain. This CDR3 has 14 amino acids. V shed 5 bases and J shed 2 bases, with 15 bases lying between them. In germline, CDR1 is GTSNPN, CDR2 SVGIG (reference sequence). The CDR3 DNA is TGTGCCTGGGGGGAACCTTTGACGAACTATGGCTACACCTTC. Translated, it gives CAWGEPLTNYGYTF.

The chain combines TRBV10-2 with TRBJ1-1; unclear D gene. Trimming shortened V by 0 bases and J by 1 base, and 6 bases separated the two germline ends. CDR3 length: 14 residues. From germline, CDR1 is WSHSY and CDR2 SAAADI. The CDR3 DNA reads TGCGCCAGCAGTGAGTCTTGGGGGAACACTGAAGCTTTCTTT. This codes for CASSESWGNTEAFF.

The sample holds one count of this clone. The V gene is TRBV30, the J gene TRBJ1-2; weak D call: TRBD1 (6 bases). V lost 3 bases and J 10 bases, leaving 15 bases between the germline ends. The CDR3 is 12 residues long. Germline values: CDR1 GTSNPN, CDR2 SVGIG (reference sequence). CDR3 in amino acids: CAWRTGTLTYTF. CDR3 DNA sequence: TGTGCCTGGAGAACGGGGACACTAACCTACACCTTC.

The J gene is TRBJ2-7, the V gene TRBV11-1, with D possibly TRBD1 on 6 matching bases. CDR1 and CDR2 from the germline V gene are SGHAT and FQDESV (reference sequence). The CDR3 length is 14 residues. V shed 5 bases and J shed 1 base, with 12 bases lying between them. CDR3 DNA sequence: TGTGCCAGCAGCATCCCCGACAGGTCCTACGAGCAGTACTTC. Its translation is CASSIPDRSYEQYF.

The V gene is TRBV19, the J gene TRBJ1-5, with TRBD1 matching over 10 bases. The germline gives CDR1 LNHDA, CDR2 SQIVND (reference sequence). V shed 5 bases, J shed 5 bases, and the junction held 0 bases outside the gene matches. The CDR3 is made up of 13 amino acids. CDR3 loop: CASSDRGHQPQHF. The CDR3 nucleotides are TGTGCCAGTAGTGACAGGGGGCATCAGCCCCAGCATTTT.

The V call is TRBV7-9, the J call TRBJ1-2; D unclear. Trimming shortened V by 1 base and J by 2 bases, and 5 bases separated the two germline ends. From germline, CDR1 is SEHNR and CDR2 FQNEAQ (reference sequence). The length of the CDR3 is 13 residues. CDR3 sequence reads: CASSLGRNYGYTF. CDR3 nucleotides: TGTGCCAGCAGCTTAGGGCGGAACTATGGCTACACCTTC. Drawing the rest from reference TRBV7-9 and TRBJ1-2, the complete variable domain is DTGVSQNPRHKITKRGQNVTFRCDPISEHNRLYWYRQTLGQGPEFLTYFQNEAQLEKSRLLSDRFSAERPKGSFSTLEIQRTEQGDSAMYLCASSLGRNYGYTFGSGTRLTVV.

CDR3 nucleotides: TGTGCCAGCACCCGAAGAGGGACTAGTGGTGGGCAGTACGTC. Encoded protein: CASTRRGTSGGQYV. The chain is built from TRBV7-7 and TRBJ2-7; 8 nucleotides match TRBD2. CDR3 length: 14 residues. The junction had 14 bases not matched to a gene; V was cut back by 7 bases and J by 9 bases. CDR1 is SSHAT and CDR2 is FNYEAQ in the germline V gene (reference sequence).

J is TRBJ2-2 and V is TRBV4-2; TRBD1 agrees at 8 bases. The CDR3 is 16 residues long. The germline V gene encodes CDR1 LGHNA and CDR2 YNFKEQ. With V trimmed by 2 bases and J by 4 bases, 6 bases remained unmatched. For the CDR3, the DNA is TGTGCCAGCAGCCAAAAAACAGGGGGGCGCACCGGGGAGCTGTTTTTT. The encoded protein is CASSQKTGGRTGELFF.

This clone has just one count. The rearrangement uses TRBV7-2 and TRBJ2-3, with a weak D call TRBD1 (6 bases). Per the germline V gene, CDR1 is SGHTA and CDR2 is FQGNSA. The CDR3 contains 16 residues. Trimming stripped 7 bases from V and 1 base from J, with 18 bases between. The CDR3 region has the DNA TGTGCCAGCACCCTAAGTAGGGGGTCCGGCACAGATACGCAGTATTTT. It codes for CASTLSRGSGTDTQYF.

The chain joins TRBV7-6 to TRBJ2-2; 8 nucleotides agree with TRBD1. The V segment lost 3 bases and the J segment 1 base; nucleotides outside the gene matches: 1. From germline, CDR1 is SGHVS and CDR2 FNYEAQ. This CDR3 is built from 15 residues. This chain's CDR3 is CASSFGQGNTGELFF. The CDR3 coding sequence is TGTGCCAGCAGCTTCGGACAGGGGAACACCGGGGAGCTGTTTTTT.

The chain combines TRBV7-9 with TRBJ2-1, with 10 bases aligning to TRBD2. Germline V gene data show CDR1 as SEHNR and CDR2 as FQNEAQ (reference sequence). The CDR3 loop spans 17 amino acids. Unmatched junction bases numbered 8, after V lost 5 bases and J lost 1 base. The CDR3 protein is CASSPGVAGGSYNEQFF. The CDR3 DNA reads TGTGCCAGCAGCCCCGGGGTAGCGGGAGGATCCTACAATGAGCAGTTCTTC. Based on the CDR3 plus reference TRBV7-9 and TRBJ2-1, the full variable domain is DTGVSQNPRHKITKRGQNVTFRCDPISEHNRLYWYRQTLGQGPEFLTYFQNEAQLEKSRLLSDRFSAERPKGSFSTLEIQRTEQGDSAMYLCASSPGVAGGSYNEQFFGPGTRLTVL.

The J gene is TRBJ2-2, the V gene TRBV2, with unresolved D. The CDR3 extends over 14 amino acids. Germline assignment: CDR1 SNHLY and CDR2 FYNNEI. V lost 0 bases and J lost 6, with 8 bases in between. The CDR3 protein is CASSEAFWAGELFF. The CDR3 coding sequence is TGTGCCAGCAGTGAAGCGTTTTGGGCCGGGGAGCTGTTTTTT.

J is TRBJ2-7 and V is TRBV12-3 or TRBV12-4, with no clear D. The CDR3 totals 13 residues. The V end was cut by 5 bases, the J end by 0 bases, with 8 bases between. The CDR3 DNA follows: TGTGCCAGCAGTCATAGCCCCTCCTACGAGCAGTACTTC. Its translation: CASSHSPSYEQYF.

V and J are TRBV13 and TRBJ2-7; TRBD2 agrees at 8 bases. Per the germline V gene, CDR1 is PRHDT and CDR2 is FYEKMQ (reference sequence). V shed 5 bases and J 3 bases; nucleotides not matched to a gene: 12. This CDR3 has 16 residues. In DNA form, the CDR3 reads TGTGCCAGCAGCGCCTCGGGGGGGCCTGCTTTCTACGAGCAGTACTTC. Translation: CASSASGGPAFYEQYF.

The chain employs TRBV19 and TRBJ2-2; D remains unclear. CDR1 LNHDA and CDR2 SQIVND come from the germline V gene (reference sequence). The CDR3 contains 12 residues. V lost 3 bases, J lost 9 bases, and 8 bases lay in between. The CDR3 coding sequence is TGTGCCAGTAGTATCTGGGGAAGGGAGCTGTTTTTT. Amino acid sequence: CASSIWGRELFF.

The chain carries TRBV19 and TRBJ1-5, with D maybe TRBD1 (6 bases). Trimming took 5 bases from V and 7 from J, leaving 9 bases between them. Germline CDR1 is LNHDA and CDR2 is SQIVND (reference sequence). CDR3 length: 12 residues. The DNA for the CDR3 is TGTGCCAGTAGTGGGCAGGGGCAGCCCCAGCATTTT. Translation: CASSGQGQPQHF. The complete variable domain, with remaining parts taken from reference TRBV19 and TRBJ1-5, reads DGGITQSPKYLFRKEGQNVTLSCEQNLNHDAMYWYRQDPGQGLRLIYYSQIVNDFQKGDIAEGYSVSREKKESFPLTVTSAQKNPTAFYLCASSGQGQPQHFGDGTRLSIL.